This TCR beta chain stems from a study of shared clonotypes between healthy human individuals. Overall study results and limits: The naive CD4 repertoires of a few donors were compared, and approximately 4.5% of clonotypes were shared. Sampling covered nothing but blood. Tissue TCR repertoires likely differ from those found in blood.

Naive CD8 populations comprised CD45RO-negative cells positively selected for CCR7, excluding terminally differentiated effector memory CD45RA+ cells. As for this clone: Its target is not known.

Assay execution took place at the deep level. As originally analysed: ImmunoSEQ output held junction-only sequences without quality scores, so filtering differed. Produced via immunoSEQ multiplex PCR; TCRdb's table is partial and in-frame only. The V and J calls and clone size are taken from that table; D and trimming were inferred from the DNA. Counted here are roughly 2.1 million clones, around 93% occurring once; the ten biggest clones make up roughly 1.8%. The source is a man aged 18 to 29 in good health. Some clones in this sample may be carry-over from other donors' samples. Sequenced input: naive CD8+ T cells from PBMCs.

This CDR3 is CSVYWGGTEAFF. CDR3 nucleotides: TGCAGCGTTTACTGGGGGGGCACTGAAGCTTTCTTT. The chain carries TRBV29-1 and TRBJ1-1, with D maybe TRBD1 (5 bases). CDR3 length equals 12 residues. The germline V gene has CDR1 SQVTM and CDR2 ANQGSEA. Trimming left V 5 bases short and J 4 bases short, with 11 bases between.